There are a few counts of the clone carrying this TCR beta chain. The sample comes from a study of blood T cell repertoires in COVID-19. As handled by the study authors: Reference gene primer amplification gave nucleated cell count estimates. The data were produced by immunoSEQ multiplex PCR, yet TCRdb's version contains in-frame clones alone and is incomplete. V and J calls and clone size come straight from that table; D and trimming were deduced from the DNA. The repertoire holds some 76,000 clones, with roughly 89% as singletons. This CDR3 contains 15 residues. The germline V gene has CDR1 SGHDT and CDR2 YYEEEE. V gave up 1 base and J gave up 1 base, with 11 bases separating them.

The chain joins TRBV5-6 to TRBJ1-2, with D perhaps TRBD1 (6 bases). Sequencing used peripheral blood. This TCR was sampled from a man aged 55 to 70 with acute or convalescent COVID-19. As DNA, the CDR3 is TGTGCCAGCAGCTTGACAGGGAGGGATAACTATGGCTACACCTTC. Translation: CASSLTGRDNYGYTF.